The clone carrying this TCR beta chain showed up many times. Its antigen is still unknown. In the library, individual cDNA molecules carried attached unique molecular identifiers. TCRdb independently ran MiXCR on the 5' RACE reads; one entry per CDR3 protein. The sample has about 55,000 distinct CDR3 sequences, more than 6.5% seen once. The data belong to a study of early T cells in non-severe SARS-CoV-2 infection. Study-level points and caveats: Anti-spike CD8 responses were favored by VDJdb matching, which missed private and CD4 specificities.

Per germline, CDR1 SGHVS and CDR2 FNYEAQ. The CDR3 consists of 15 residues. V was shortened by 4 bases and J by 6 bases, with 16 bases between the two germline ends. The sample here was whole blood, taken at baseline. The sequence was obtained from an adult who was a healthcare worker with PCR-confirmed SARS-CoV-2 infection or an uninfected control (not recorded which). This rearrangement joins TRBV7-6 to TRBJ2-1, with D possibly matching TRBD2 (7 bases). The CDR3 protein is CASSSAGAPPNEQFF. The CDR3 region has the DNA TGTGCCAGCAGCTCTGCGGGGGCCCCACCCAATGAGCAGTTCTTC.